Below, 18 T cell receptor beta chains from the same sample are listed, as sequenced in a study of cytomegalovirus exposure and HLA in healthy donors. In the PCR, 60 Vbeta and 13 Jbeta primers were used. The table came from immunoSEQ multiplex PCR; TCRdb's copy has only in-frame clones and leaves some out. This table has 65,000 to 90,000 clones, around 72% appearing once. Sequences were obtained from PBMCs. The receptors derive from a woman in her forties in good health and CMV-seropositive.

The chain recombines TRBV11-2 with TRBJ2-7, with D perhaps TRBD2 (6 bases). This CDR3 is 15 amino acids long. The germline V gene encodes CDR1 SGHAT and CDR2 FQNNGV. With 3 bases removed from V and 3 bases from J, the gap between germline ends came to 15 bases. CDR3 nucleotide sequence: TGTGCCAGCAGCTTCCACTCCAGGGAGGTCTACGAGCAGTACTTC. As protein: CASSFHSREVYEQYF.

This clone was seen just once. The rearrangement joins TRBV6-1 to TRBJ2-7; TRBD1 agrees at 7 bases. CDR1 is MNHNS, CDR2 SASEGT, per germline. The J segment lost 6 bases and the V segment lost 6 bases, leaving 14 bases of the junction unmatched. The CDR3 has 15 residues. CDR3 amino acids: CASRPTPLTGSEQYF. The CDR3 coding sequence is TGTGCCAGCAGACCCACCCCTTTGACAGGGAGCGAGCAGTACTTC.

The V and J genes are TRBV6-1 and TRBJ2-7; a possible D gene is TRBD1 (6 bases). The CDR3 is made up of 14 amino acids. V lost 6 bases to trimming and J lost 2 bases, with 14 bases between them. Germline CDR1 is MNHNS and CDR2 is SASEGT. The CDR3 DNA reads TGTGCCAGCAGAAGGACAGCGAGTCCCTACGAGCAGTACTTC. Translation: CASRRTASPYEQYF.

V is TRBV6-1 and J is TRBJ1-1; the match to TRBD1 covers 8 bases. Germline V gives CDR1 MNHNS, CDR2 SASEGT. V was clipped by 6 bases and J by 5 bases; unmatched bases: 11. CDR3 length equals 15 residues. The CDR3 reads CASSRELDRVTEAFF. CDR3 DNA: TGTGCCAGCAGCCGCGAACTGGACAGGGTAACTGAAGCTTTCTTT.

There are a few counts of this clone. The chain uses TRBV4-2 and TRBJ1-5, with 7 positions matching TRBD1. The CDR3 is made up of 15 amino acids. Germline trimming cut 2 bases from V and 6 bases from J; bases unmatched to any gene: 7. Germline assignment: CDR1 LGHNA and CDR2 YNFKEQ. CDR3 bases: TGTGCCAGCAGCCAAACAGGGGAGAACGGTCAGCCCCAGCATTTT. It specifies CASSQTGENGQPQHF.

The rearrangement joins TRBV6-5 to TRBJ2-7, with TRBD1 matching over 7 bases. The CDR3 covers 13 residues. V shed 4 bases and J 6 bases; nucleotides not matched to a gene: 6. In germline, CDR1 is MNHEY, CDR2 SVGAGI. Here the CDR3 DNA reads TGTGCCAGCAGTTCCCTGACAGGGAGCGAGCAGTACTTC. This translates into CASSSLTGSEQYF.

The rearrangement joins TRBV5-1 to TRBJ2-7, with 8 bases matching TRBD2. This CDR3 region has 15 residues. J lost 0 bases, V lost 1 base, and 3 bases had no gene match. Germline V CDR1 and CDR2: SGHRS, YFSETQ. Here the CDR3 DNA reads TGCGCCAGCAGCTTGTCGGGGGGGAGCTCCTACGAGCAGTACTTC. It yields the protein CASSLSGGSSYEQYF.

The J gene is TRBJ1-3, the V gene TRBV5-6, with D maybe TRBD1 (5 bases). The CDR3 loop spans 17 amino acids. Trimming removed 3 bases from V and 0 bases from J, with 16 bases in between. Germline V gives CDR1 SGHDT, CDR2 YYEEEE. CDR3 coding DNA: TGTGCCAGCAGCTGGGGCGACAGACTCAGCTCTGGAAACACCATATATTTT. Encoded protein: CASSWGDRLSSGNTIYF. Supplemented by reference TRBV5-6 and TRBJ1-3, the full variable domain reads DAGVTQSPTHLIKTRGQQVTLRCSPKSGHDTVSWYQQALGQGPQFIFQYYEEEERQRGNFPDRFSGHQFPNYSSELNVNALLLGDSALYLCASSWGDRLSSGNTIYFGEGSWLTVV.

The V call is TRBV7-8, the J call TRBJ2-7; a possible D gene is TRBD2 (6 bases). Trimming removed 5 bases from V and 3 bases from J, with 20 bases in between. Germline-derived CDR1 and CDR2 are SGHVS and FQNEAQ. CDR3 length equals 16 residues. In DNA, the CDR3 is TGTGCCAGCAGCCGGGACCTATACGGGACTGACTACGAGCAGTACTTC. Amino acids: CASSRDLYGTDYEQYF.

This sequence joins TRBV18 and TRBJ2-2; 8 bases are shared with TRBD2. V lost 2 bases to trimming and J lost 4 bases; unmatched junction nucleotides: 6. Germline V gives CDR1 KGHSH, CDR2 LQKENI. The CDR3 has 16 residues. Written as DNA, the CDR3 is TGTGCCAGCTCACCAGAGAGCGGGGGTAGCACCGGGGAGCTGTTTTTT. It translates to CASSPESGGSTGELFF. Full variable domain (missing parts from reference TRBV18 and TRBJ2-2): NAGVMQNPRHLVRRRGQEARLRCSPMKGHSHVYWYRQLPEEGLKFMVYLQKENIIDESGMPKERFSAEFPKEGPSILRIQQVVRGDSAAYFCASSPESGGSTGELFFGEGSRLTVL.

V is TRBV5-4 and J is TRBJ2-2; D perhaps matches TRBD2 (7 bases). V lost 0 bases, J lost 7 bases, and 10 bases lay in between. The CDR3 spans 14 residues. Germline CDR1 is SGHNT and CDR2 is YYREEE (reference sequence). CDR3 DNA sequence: TGTGCCAGCAGCTTGGGCGGGGGCGTCGGGGAGCTGTTTTTT. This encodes CASSLGGGVGELFF.

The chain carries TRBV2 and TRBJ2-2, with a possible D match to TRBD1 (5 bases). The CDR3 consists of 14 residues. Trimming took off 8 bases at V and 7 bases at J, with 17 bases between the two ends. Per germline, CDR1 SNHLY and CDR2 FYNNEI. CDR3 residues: CASSQQGPDGELFF. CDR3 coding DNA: TGTGCCAGCTCTCAGCAGGGTCCGGACGGGGAGCTGTTTTTT. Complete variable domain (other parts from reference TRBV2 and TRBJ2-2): EPEVTQTPSHQVTQMGQEVILRCVPISNHLYFYWYRQILGQKVEFLVSFYNNEISEKSEIFDDQFSVERPDGSNFTLKIRSTKLEDSAMYFCASSQQGPDGELFFGEGSRLTVL.

CDR3 coding DNA: TGTGCCTGGAGTGGCGGAATCTCTGGAAACACCATATATTTT. Its protein is CAWSGGISGNTIYF. V and J are TRBV30 and TRBJ1-3; no clear D. The V gene lost 1 base and the J gene lost 0 bases, with 7 bases spanning the gap. CDR1 is GTSNPN and CDR2 is SVGIG in the germline V gene (reference sequence). CDR3 length: 14 amino acids.

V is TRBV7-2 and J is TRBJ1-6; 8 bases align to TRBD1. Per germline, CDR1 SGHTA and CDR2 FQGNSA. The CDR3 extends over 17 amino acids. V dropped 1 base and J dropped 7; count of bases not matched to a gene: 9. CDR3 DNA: TGTGCCAGCAGCTTAGTGTCCACCGGGACAGGAAATTCACCCCTCCACTTT. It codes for CASSLVSTGTGNSPLHF.

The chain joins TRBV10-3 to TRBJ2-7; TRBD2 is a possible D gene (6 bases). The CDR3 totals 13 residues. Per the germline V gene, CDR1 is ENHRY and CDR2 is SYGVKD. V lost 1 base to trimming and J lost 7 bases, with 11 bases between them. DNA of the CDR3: TGTGCCATCAGTGAGTTGGTGGCGGGGGAGCAGTACTTC. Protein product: CAISELVAGEQYF.

As DNA, the CDR3 is TGTGCCAGTAGTCCTAGATCGCCCACAGATACGCAGTATTTT. Encoded protein: CASSPRSPTDTQYF. The V gene is TRBV19, the J gene TRBJ2-3, with D uncertain. Germline CDR1 reads LNHDA; CDR2 reads SQIVND (reference sequence). The ends were cut back, 5 bases at V and 2 bases at J, with 11 bases in the middle. The CDR3 is made up of 14 amino acids.

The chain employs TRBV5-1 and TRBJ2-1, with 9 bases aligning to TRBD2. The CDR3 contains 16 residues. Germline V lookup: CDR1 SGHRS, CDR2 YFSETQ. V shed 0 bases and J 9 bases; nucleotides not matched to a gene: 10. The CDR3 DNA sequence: TGCGCCAGCAGCTTGGATCGCTTGCGGGGGGGCGTTGAGCAGTTCTTC. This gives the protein CASSLDRLRGGVEQFF.

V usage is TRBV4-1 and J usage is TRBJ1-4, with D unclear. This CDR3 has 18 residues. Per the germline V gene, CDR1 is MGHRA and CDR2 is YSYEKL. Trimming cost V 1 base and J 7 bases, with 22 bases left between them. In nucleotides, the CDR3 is TGCGCCAGCAGCCAAGGTGCCCTGGGGAGTAGCAACGGTGAAAAACTGTTTTTT. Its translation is CASSQGALGSSNGEKLFF.